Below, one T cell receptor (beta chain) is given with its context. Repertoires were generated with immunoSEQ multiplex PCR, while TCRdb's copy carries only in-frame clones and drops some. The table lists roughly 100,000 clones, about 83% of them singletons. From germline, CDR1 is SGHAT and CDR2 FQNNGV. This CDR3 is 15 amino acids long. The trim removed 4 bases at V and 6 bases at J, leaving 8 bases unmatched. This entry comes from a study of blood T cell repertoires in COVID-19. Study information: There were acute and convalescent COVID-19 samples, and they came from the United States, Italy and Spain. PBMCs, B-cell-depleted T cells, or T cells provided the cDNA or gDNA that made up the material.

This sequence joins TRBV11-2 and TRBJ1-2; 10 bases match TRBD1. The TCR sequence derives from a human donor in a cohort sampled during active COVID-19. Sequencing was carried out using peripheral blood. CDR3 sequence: CASSSPKTGGHGYTF. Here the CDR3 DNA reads TGTGCCAGCAGCTCGCCTAAGACAGGGGGCCATGGCTACACCTTC.